This entry lists 30 T cell receptor beta chains sequenced from one sample in a study of blood T cell repertoires in COVID-19 (dated by TCRdb to between 2020 and 2021). The method was the immunoSEQ multiplex PCR assay. Here the immuneACCESS table is served through TCRdb, limited to in-frame sequences with V and J called. Missing clones are a known gap in these copies; in checked studies unresolved V genes cover under half, and the rest lacks a known reason. Counted in this sample were 350,000 to 400,000 clones; 85% to 90% of them appeared once. Roughly 0.99% of the sample lies in the top ten. Sequencing input: PBMCs or T cells enriched from blood (not recorded which). Receptor source: a man in his late teens or twenties who had recovered from COVID-19.

The chain combines TRBV4-2 with TRBJ1-2; maybe TRBD1 (5 bases). This CDR3 comprises 18 residues. V was pared by 1 base and J by 5 bases, with 23 bases between. In germline, CDR1 is LGHNA, CDR2 YNFKEQ. The CDR3 here is CASSQVFYDSQGGYGYTF. The CDR3 coding sequence is TGTGCCAGCAGCCAAGTGTTTTACGACAGCCAGGGTGGATATGGCTACACCTTC.

The chain combines TRBV5-1 with TRBJ2-2; D gene unclear. Germline V gives CDR1 SGHRS, CDR2 YFSETQ. The CDR3 loop spans 15 amino acids. The V and J ends lost 0 bases and 0 bases respectively, with 6 bases between them. CDR3 in DNA: TGCGCCAGCAGCTTGGACAGCCCGAACACCGGGGAGCTGTTTTTT. Amino acids: CASSLDSPNTGELFF.

This clone was detected a few times. The chain joins TRBV7-3 to TRBJ1-1, with TRBD1 as a possible D gene (5 bases). Germline-derived CDR1 and CDR2 are SGHTA and FQGTGA. The CDR3 has 14 amino acids. V was cut by 5 bases and J by 4 bases, with 14 bases left in between. The CDR3 loop reads CASSPLGGSTEAFF. The CDR3 region has the DNA TGTGCCAGCAGCCCCCTGGGGGGTAGCACTGAAGCTTTCTTT.

The chain combines TRBV28 with TRBJ2-5; 7 bases are shared with TRBD2. V shed 6 bases, J shed 4 bases, and the junction held 17 bases outside the gene matches. CDR3 length equals 17 residues. Germline values: CDR1 MDHEN, CDR2 SYDVKM. CDR3 coding DNA: TGTGCCAGCAGGCCTGTACCCGGGGAGGGAATGAGAGAGACCCAGTACTTC. Encoded protein: CASRPVPGEGMRETQYF.

CDR3 sequence reads: CASSPGTGYGNEQFF. Here the CDR3 DNA reads TGTGCCAGCAGCCCTGGGACAGGGTACGGAAATGAGCAGTTCTTC. The chain employs TRBV7-3 and TRBJ2-1, with 9 positions matching TRBD1. The CDR3 is made up of 15 amino acids. The V segment lost 5 bases and the J segment 7 bases; nucleotides outside the gene matches: 9. Looked up from germline, CDR1 is SGHTA and CDR2 is FQGTGA.

V usage is TRBV6-2 or TRBV6-3 and J usage is TRBJ2-5; D call uncertain. The CDR3 is 12 amino acids. V was clipped by 4 bases and J by 5 bases, with 8 bases between them. CDR1 MNHEY and CDR2 SVGEGT come from the germline V gene. The CDR3 loop reads CASSFSLETQYF. The CDR3 DNA sequence: TGTGCCAGCAGTTTTAGCCTCGAGACCCAGTACTTC.

This chain joins TRBV25-1 and TRBJ2-3, with no clear D. CDR3 length: 13 residues. Per the germline V gene, CDR1 is MGHDK and CDR2 is SYGVNS. Trimming stripped 5 bases from V and 2 bases from J, with 8 bases between. The CDR3 DNA is TGTGCCAGCAGTAAACTCAACACAGATACGCAGTATTTT. This sequence encodes CASSKLNTDTQYF.

The CDR3 here is CASSFRGQGLTEAFF. CDR3 bases: TGCGCCAGCAGCTTCCGAGGACAGGGGCTAACTGAAGCTTTCTTT. J is TRBJ1-1 and V is TRBV5-1, with TRBD1 identical over 9 bases. The V segment lost 2 bases and the J segment 5 bases; nucleotides outside the gene matches: 7. CDR3 length equals 15 residues. Germline V gene lookup returns CDR1 SGHRS and CDR2 YFSETQ.

The chain carries TRBV24-1 and TRBJ2-3, with TRBD1 as a possible D gene (6 bases). Germline lookup yields CDR1 KGHDR and CDR2 SFDVKD. The CDR3 length is 16 residues. The V end lost 3 bases, the J end lost 3 bases, and 15 bases lay between the germline ends. The DNA for the CDR3 is TGTGCCACCAGTGATCCCACCTCCGGGACAACAGATACGCAGTATTTT. Translating it yields CATSDPTSGTTDTQYF.

The rearrangement joins TRBV4-1 to TRBJ1-5, with TRBD1 matching over 7 bases. With 3 bases clipped from V and 5 bases from J, the junction kept 4 bases outside the gene matches. The V gene's germline CDR1 is MGHRA and CDR2 YSYEKL. This CDR3 comprises 14 residues. This CDR3 reads CASSQAQGDQPQHF. The CDR3, as DNA: TGCGCCAGCAGCCAGGCTCAGGGGGATCAGCCCCAGCATTTT.

Comment on this clone: Other DNA sequences in this sample translate to the same CDR3. The chain joins TRBV7-2 to TRBJ2-7, with 7 bases that match TRBD1. J was trimmed by 2 bases and V by 1 base; bases with no gene match: 2. Germline assignment: CDR1 SGHTA and CDR2 FQGNSA. The CDR3 totals 14 residues. The CDR3, as DNA: TGTGCCAGCAGCTTAGGACAGGGCACCTACGAGCAGTACTTC. Protein product: CASSLGQGTYEQYF.

This clone was seen a single time. The J gene is TRBJ2-2, the V gene TRBV5-1; no definite D call. This CDR3 contains 15 residues. Per germline, CDR1 SGHRS and CDR2 YFSETQ. V lost 2 bases, J lost 0 bases, and 8 bases lay in between. CDR3 sequence: CASSLTDPNTGELFF. In DNA form, the CDR3 reads TGCGCCAGCAGCTTAACAGACCCGAACACCGGGGAGCTGTTTTTT.

Only one count was recorded for this clone. Here the CDR3 reads CASSSRSGSGADTQYF. CDR3 coding DNA: TGTGCCAGCAGCTCGCGTTCCGGGAGTGGGGCAGATACGCAGTATTTT. This rearrangement joins TRBV7-2 to TRBJ2-3, with D perhaps matching TRBD2 (6 bases). This CDR3 comprises 16 residues. Trimming shortened V by 4 bases and J by 4 bases, and 18 bases separated the two germline ends. Germline V lookup: CDR1 SGHTA, CDR2 FQGNSA. Variable domain in full (rest from reference TRBV7-2 and TRBJ2-3): GAGVSQSPSNKVTEKGKDVELRCDPISGHTALYWYRQSLGQGLEFLIYFQGNSAPDKSGLPSDRFSAERTGGSVSTLTIQRTQQEDSAVYLCASSSRSGSGADTQYFGPGTRLTVL.

The chain is built from TRBV29-1 and TRBJ1-3; 8 bases are shared with TRBD1. J was trimmed by 4 bases and V by 7 bases; bases with no gene match: 9. The V gene's germline CDR1 is SQVTM and CDR2 ANQGSEA. CDR3 length: 14 amino acids. CDR3 loop: CSADPGQAGNTIYF. Here the CDR3 DNA reads TGCAGCGCAGATCCGGGACAGGCCGGAAACACCATATATTTT. Combining the CDR3 with reference TRBV29-1 and TRBJ1-3 gives the whole variable domain SAVISQKPSRDICQRGTSLTIQCQVDSQVTMMFWYRQQPGQSLTLIATANQGSEATYESGFVIDKFPISRPNLTFSTLTVSNMSPEDSSIYLCSADPGQAGNTIYFGEGSWLTVV.

This chain connects TRBV6-5 to TRBJ2-7; no definite D call. The CDR3 extends over 14 amino acids. Germline V gene sequence: CDR1 MNHEY, CDR2 SVGAGI. The V end lost 2 bases, the J end lost 6 bases, and 14 bases lay between the germline ends. CDR3 in DNA: TGTGCCAGCAGTTACAGACATCGTGGTGGCGAGCAGTACTTC. Translating it yields CASSYRHRGGEQYF.

This chain joins TRBV6-1 and TRBJ1-4; TRBD1 agrees at 7 bases. J lost 8 bases, V lost 3 bases, and 9 bases had no gene match. The CDR3 extends over 15 amino acids. Germline V gene lookup returns CDR1 MNHNS and CDR2 SASEGT. CDR3 residues: CASSDKRQGEEKLFF. The CDR3 nucleotides are TGTGCCAGCAGTGATAAAAGGCAGGGGGAGGAAAAACTGTTTTTT.

This chain joins TRBV7-8 and TRBJ2-7; D ambiguous. The V gene's germline CDR1 is SGHVS and CDR2 FQNEAQ. V was cut by 5 bases and J by 5 bases, with 19 bases left in between. The CDR3 contains 15 residues. CDR3 residues: CASSQGWSPIHEQYF. The CDR3 nucleotides are TGTGCCAGCAGCCAAGGTTGGAGCCCCATCCACGAGCAGTACTTC.

The gene calls are TRBV7-6 and TRBJ2-5; 9 bases agree with TRBD2. Trimming removed 3 bases from V and 6 bases from J; junction bases left unmatched: 5. The germline gives CDR1 SGHVS, CDR2 FNYEAQ. This CDR3 has 14 amino acids. CDR3 sequence (DNA): TGTGCCAGCAGCTTCCGCGGGAGGGAGAAGACCCAGTACTTC. It codes for CASSFRGREKTQYF.

This clone was seen only a few times. This rearrangement joins TRBV4-3 to TRBJ2-7, with D maybe TRBD2 (6 bases). CDR1 is LGHNA and CDR2 is YSLEER in the germline V gene. The CDR3 extends over 15 amino acids. Trimming removed 1 base from V and 9 bases from J, with 19 bases in between. Written as DNA, the CDR3 is TGCGCCAGCAGCCAAGTCTCGGGAGAGATGGGCGGGCAGTACTTC. The encoded protein is CASSQVSGEMGGQYF.

This CDR3 reads CATSAAGPNEKLFF. The CDR3 DNA is TGTGCCACCAGTGCAGCGGGCCCTAATGAAAAACTGTTTTTT. The chain carries TRBV24-1 and TRBJ1-4; D is uncertain. The CDR3 is 14 residues long. The germline gives CDR1 KGHDR, CDR2 SFDVKD. The V gene lost 5 bases and the J gene lost 3 bases, with 9 bases spanning the gap.

The chain carries TRBV7-3 and TRBJ2-3; TRBD2 agrees at 9 bases. The CDR3 consists of 14 residues. CDR1 SGHTA and CDR2 FQGTGA come from the germline V gene. The ends lost 3 bases at V and 6 bases at J; junction bases unmatched: 4. This CDR3 is CASSLREGLDTQYF. The CDR3 nucleotides read TGTGCCAGCAGCTTGCGGGAGGGCCTGGATACGCAGTATTTT.

V is TRBV6-2 or TRBV6-3 and J is TRBJ2-7; TRBD2 matches 8 bases. CDR3 length: 15 amino acids. Germline lookup yields CDR1 MNHEY and CDR2 SVGEGT. Germline trimming cut 1 base from V and 5 bases from J; bases unmatched to any gene: 7. The DNA of the CDR3 is TGTGCCAGCAGTTACTGGACTGGACTAGCTGACGAGCAGTACTTC. Translated, it gives CASSYWTGLADEQYF.

This clone is a singleton in its sample. The junction and the germline gene differ at one end; a read error may be behind it. The gene calls are TRBV20-1 and TRBJ2-7; a weak D match, TRBD2 (6 bases). Germline V CDR1 and CDR2: DFQATT, SNEGSKA (reference sequence). The CDR3 consists of 11 residues. For the CDR3, the DNA is TGCAGTGCTAGATCCGGCGGAGGGACGGCCTTC. It codes for CSARSGGGTAF.

This chain joins TRBV27 and TRBJ1-1, with 7 bases identical to TRBD1. This CDR3 is 18 amino acids long. Trimming cost V 5 bases and J 5 bases; bases outside gene matches: 20. Germline V gene sequence: CDR1 MNHEY, CDR2 SMNVEV (reference sequence). CDR3 sequence (DNA): TGTGCCAGCAGTCCCTACCTGGGACAGCTTAGAGTACGGACTGAAGCTTTCTTT. Translation: CASSPYLGQLRVRTEAFF.

The chain carries TRBV19 and TRBJ1-6; D may be TRBD1 (5 bases). CDR3 length equals 13 residues. CDR1 is LNHDA and CDR2 is SQIVND in the germline V gene (reference sequence). V was pared by 10 bases and J by 2 bases, with 9 bases between. CDR3 coding DNA: TGTGCCACATCGGACACCTATAATTCACCCCTCCACTTT. Translation gives CATSDTYNSPLHF.

The V and J genes are TRBV6-5 and TRBJ2-3; 9 bases line up with TRBD2. The ends lost 6 bases at V and 4 bases at J; junction bases unmatched: 2. Germline V gene sequence: CDR1 MNHEY, CDR2 SVGAGI. The CDR3 has 13 amino acids. CDR3 nucleotide sequence: TGTGCCAGCAGATCTAGCGGGGCAGATACGCAGTATTTT. Translated, it gives CASRSSGADTQYF.

The chain couples TRBV7-9 to TRBJ1-5; TRBD1 might be the D (6 bases). The CDR3 sequence is 14 residues long. Per germline, CDR1 SEHNR and CDR2 FQNEAQ (reference sequence). V was clipped by 1 base and J by 7 bases, with 11 bases between them. CDR3: CASSLVGGGQPQHF. The DNA of the CDR3 is TGTGCCAGCAGCTTAGTAGGGGGGGGGCAGCCCCAGCATTTT. The variable domain in full, completed from reference TRBV7-9 and TRBJ1-5, reads DTGVSQNPRHKITKRGQNVTFRCDPISEHNRLYWYRQTLGQGPEFLTYFQNEAQLEKSRLLSDRFSAERPKGSFSTLEIQRTEQGDSAMYLCASSLVGGGQPQHFGDGTRLSIL.

The chain carries TRBV28 and TRBJ1-5, with a possible D match to TRBD1 (5 bases). The germline V gene encodes CDR1 MDHEN and CDR2 SYDVKM. This CDR3 has 14 amino acids. V lost 11 bases and J 2 bases, leaving 16 bases between the germline ends. The CDR3 protein is CALRRGGGNQPQHF. The CDR3 bases are TGTGCCCTCCGAAGGGGAGGGGGCAATCAGCCCCAGCATTTT.

The V and J genes are TRBV7-2 and TRBJ2-7; TRBD2 matches 10 bases. V lost 4 bases and J lost 5; bases outside the gene matches: 2. Per germline, CDR1 SGHTA and CDR2 FQGNSA. The length of the CDR3 is 13 residues. The CDR3 DNA reads as TGTGCCAGCAGCTCTAGCGGGAGTAACGAGCAGTACTTC. As protein: CASSSSGSNEQYF.

The rearrangement links TRBV6-5 to TRBJ2-7; D uncertain. Trimming shortened V by 4 bases and J by 3 bases, and 7 bases separated the two germline ends. Germline-derived CDR1 and CDR2 are MNHEY and SVGAGI. This CDR3 has 12 residues. The CDR3 region is CASSSGGYEQYF. DNA for the CDR3: TGTGCCAGCAGTTCAGGTGGCTACGAGCAGTACTTC.